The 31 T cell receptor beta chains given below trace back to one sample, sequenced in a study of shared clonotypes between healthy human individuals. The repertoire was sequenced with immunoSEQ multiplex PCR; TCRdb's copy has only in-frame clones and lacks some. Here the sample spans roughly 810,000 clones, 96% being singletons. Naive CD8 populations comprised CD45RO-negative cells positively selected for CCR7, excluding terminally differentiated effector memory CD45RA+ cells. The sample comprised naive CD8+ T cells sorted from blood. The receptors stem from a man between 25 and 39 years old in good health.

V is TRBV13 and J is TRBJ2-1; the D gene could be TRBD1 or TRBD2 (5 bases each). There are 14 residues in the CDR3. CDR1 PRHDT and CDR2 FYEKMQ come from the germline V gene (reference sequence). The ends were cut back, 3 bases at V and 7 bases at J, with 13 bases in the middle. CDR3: CASSFGTSGNEQFF. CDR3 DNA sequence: TGTGCCAGCAGCTTCGGGACGTCGGGTAATGAGCAGTTCTTC.

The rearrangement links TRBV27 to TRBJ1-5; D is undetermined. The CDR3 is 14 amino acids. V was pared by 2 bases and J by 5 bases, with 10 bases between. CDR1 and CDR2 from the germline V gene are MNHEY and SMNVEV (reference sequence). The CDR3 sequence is CASSLLPGDQPQHF. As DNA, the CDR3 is TGTGCCAGCAGTTTACTCCCTGGGGATCAGCCCCAGCATTTT.

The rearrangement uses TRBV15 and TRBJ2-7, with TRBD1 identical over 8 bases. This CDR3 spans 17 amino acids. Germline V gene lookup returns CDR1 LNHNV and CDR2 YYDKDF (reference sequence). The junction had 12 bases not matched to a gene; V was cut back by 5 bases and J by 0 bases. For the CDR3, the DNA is TGTGCCACCAGCGATGACCTGGGACAGGCGAGCTCCTACGAGCAGTACTTC. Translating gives CATSDDLGQASSYEQYF.

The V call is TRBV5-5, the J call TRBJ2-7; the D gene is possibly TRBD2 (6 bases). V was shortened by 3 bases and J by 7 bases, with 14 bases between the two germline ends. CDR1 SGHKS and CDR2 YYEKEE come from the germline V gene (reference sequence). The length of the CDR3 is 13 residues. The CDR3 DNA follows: TGTGCCAGCAGCTCGGCCTTTCGGGGGGAGCAGTACTTC. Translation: CASSSAFRGEQYF.

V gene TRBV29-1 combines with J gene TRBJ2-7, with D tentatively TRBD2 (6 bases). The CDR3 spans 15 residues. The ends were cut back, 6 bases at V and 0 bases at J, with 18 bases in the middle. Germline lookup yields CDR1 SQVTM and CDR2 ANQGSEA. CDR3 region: CSVRGGDGSSYEQYF. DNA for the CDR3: TGCAGCGTCCGTGGTGGCGACGGGAGCTCCTACGAGCAGTACTTC.

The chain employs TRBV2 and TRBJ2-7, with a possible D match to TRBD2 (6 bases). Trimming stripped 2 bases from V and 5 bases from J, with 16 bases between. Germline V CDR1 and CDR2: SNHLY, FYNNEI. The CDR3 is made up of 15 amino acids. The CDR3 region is CASSEPRTTGDEQYF. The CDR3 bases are TGTGCCAGCAGTGAACCCAGGACTACCGGCGACGAGCAGTACTTC.

CDR3 in DNA: TGTGCCAGCAGTTACTCGAAAAACAATGAGCAGTTCTTC. Protein product: CASSYSKNNEQFF. This chain connects TRBV6-6 to TRBJ2-1; D gene uncertain. CDR1 and CDR2 from the germline V gene are MNHNY and SVGAGI (reference sequence). The V end was cut by 0 bases, the J end by 5 bases, with 5 bases between. The CDR3 covers 13 residues.

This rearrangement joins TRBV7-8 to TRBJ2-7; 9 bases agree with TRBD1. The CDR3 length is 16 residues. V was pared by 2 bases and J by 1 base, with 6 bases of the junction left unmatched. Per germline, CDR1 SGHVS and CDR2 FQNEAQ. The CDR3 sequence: CASSLRGQGRSYEQYF. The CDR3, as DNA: TGTGCCAGCAGCTTACGTGGACAGGGGCGATCCTACGAGCAGTACTTC.

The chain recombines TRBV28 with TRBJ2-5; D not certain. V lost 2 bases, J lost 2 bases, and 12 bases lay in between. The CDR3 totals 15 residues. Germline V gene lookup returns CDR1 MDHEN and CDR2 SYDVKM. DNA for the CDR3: TGTGCCAGCAGTTTAATGTTGGTCAGTCAAGAGACCCAGTACTTC. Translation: CASSLMLVSQETQYF.

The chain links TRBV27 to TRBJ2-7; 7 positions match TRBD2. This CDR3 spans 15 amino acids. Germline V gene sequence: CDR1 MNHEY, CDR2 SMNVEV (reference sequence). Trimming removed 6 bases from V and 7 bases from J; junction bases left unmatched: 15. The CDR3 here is CASRGKGGVSWEQYF. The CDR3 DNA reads TGTGCCAGCAGAGGGAAGGGAGGGGTTTCGTGGGAGCAGTACTTC.

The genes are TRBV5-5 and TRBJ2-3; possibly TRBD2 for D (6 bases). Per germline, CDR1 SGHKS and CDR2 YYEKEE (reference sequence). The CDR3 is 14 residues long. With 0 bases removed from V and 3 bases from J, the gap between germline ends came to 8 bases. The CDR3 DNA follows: TGTGCCAGCAGCTTGGAGGGGAGGACAGATACGCAGTATTTT. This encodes CASSLEGRTDTQYF.

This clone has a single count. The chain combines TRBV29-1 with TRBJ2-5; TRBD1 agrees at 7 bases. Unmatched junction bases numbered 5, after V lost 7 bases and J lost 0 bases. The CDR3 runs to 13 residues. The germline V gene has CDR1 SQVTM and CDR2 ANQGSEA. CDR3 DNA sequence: TGCAGCGCCGACAGGGCGAACCAAGAGACCCAGTACTTC. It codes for CSADRANQETQYF.

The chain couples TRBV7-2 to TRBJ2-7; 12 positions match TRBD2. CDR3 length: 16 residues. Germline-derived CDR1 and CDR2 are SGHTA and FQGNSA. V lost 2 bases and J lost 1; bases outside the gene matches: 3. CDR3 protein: CASSLTGLAGSYEQYF. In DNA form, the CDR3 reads TGTGCCAGCAGCTTAACGGGACTAGCGGGTTCCTACGAGCAGTACTTC. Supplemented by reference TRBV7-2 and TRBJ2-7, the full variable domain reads GAGVSQSPSNKVTEKGKDVELRCDPISGHTALYWYRQSLGQGLEFLIYFQGNSAPDKSGLPSDRFSAERTGGSVSTLTIQRTQQEDSAVYLCASSLTGLAGSYEQYFGPGTRLTVT.

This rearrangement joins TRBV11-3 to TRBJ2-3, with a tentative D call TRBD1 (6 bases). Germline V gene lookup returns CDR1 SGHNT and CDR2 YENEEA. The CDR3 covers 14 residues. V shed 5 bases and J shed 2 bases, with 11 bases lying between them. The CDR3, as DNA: TGTGCCAGCAGCCTACAGGGAAACACAGATACGCAGTATTTT. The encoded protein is CASSLQGNTDTQYF.

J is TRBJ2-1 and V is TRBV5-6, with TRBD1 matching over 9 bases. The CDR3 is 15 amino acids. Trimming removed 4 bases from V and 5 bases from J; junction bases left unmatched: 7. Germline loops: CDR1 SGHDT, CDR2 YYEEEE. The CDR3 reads CASSGSGTGNNEQFF. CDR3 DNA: TGTGCCAGCAGCGGGTCCGGGACAGGGAACAATGAGCAGTTCTTC.

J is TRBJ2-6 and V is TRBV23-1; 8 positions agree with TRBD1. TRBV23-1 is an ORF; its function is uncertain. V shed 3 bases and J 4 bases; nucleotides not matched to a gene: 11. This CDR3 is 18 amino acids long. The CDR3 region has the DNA TGCGCCAGCAGTCAGATCAGGGGGCGCGGGAACGGGGCCAACGTCCTGACTTTC. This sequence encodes CASSQIRGRGNGANVLTF.

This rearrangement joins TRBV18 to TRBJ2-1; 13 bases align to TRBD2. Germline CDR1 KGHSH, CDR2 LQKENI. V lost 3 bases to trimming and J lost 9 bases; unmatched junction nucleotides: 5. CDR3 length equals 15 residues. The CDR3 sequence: CASSPEGLAGLEQFF. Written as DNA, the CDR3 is TGTGCCAGCTCACCGGAGGGACTAGCGGGACTTGAGCAGTTCTTC.

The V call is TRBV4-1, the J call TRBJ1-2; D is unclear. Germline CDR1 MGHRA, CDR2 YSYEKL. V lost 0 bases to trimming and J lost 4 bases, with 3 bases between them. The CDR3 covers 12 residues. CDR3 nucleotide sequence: TGCGCCAGCAGCCAAGAATCCTATGGCTACACCTTC. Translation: CASSQESYGYTF.

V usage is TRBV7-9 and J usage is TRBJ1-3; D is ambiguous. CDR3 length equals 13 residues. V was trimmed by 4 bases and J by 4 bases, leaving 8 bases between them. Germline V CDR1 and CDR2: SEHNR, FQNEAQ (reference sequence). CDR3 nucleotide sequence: TGTGCCAGCAGCTCCTCAAAGGGAAACACCATATATTTT. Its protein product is CASSSSKGNTIYF.

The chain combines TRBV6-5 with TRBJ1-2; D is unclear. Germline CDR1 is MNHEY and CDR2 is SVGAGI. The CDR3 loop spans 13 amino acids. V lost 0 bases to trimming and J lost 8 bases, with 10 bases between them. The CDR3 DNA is TGTGCCAGCAGTTACTCGACCGGGCGGGGCTACACCTTC. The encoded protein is CASSYSTGRGYTF.

CDR3 bases: TGTGCCAGCAGTTCGGGACAGTCGCAGGGATTCTTGGAGACCCAGTACTTC. Its protein product is CASSSGQSQGFLETQYF. This chain uses TRBV7-9 with TRBJ2-5; 7 bases are shared with TRBD1. The CDR3 has 17 amino acids. Losses at the gene ends were 6 bases for V and 5 bases for J; bases not matched to a gene: 18. In germline, CDR1 is SEHNR, CDR2 FQNEAQ (reference sequence).

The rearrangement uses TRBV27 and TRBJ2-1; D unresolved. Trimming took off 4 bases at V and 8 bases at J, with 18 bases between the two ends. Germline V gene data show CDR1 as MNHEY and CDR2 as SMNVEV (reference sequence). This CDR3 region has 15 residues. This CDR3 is CASSSRPGPGDEQFF. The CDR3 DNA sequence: TGTGCCAGCAGTTCCCGACCCGGACCTGGGGATGAGCAGTTCTTC.

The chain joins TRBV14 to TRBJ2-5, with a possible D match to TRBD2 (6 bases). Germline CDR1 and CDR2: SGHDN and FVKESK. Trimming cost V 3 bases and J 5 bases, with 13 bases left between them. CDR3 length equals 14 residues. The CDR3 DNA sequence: TGTGCCAGCAGCCACTTTCAGGGAGGTGAGACCCAGTACTTC. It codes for CASSHFQGGETQYF.

CDR3 protein: CASSLAQGSSYEQYF. CDR3 nucleotide sequence: TGTGCCAGCAGCTTAGCGCAGGGATCCTCCTACGAGCAGTACTTC. The chain combines TRBV11-2 with TRBJ2-7; D possibly corresponds to TRBD1 (5 bases). The germline gives CDR1 SGHAT, CDR2 FQNNGV. V was pared by 1 base and J by 0 bases, with 10 bases between. The CDR3 is 15 residues long.

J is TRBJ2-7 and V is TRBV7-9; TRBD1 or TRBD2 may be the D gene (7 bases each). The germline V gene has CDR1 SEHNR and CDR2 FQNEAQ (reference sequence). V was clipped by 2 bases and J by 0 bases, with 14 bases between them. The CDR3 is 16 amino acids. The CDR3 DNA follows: TGTGCCAGCAGCTTATTGCGGGGGACAGACTCCTACGAGCAGTACTTC. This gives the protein CASSLLRGTDSYEQYF.

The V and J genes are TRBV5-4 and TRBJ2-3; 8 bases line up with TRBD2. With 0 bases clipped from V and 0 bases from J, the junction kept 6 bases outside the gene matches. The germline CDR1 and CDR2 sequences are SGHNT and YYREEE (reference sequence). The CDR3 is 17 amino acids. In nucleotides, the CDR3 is TGTGCCAGCAGCTTGGAACTAGCGGACCCTAGCACAGATACGCAGTATTTT. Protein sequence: CASSLELADPSTDTQYF.

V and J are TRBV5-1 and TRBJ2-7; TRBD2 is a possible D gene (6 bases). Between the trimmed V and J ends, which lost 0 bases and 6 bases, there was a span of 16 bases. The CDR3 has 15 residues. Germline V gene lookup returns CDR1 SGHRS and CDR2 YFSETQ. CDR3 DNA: TGCGCCAGCAGCTTGGACACGGGAGTAGGGCTCGAGCAGTACTTC. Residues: CASSLDTGVGLEQYF.

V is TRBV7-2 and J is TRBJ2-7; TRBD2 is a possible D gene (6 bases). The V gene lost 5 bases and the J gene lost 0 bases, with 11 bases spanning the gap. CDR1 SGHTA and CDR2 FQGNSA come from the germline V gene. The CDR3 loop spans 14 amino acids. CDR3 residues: CASSPLAISYEQYF. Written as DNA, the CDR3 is TGTGCCAGCAGCCCCCTAGCGATCTCCTACGAGCAGTACTTC.

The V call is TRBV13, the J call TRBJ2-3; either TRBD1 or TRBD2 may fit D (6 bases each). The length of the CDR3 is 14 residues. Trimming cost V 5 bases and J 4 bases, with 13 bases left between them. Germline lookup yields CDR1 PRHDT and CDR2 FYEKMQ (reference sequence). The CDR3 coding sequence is TGTGCCAGCAGCCAAGGGGGGAGTGCAGATACGCAGTATTTT. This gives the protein CASSQGGSADTQYF.

The CDR3 nucleotides are TGTGCCACCAGCAGTACAGGGAACACTGAAGCTTTCTTT. Translation gives CATSSTGNTEAFF. The genes are TRBV15 and TRBJ1-1; TRBD1 is a possible D gene (5 bases). Germline lookup yields CDR1 LNHNV and CDR2 YYDKDF (reference sequence). The CDR3 has 13 residues. V dropped 3 bases and J dropped 1 base, with 6 bases sitting between them.

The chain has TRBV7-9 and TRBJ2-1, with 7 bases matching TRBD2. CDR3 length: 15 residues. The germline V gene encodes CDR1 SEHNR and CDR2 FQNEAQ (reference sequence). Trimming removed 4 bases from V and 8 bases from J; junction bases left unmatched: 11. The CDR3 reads CASSWEAGVFHEQFF. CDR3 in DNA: TGTGCCAGCAGCTGGGAGGCGGGAGTTTTCCATGAGCAGTTCTTC.